The 13 T cell receptor beta chains given below trace back to one sample, sequenced in a study of T-cell memory formation after mild COVID-19. From the 5' RACE reads, TCRdb called clonotypes with MiXCR, one entry per CDR3 protein. The sample consists of roughly 200,000 distinct CDR3 sequences, around 16% of them appearing once. The specimen was PBMCs or a T cell subset sorted from them (not recorded which). Receptors were obtained from an adult woman who had mild COVID-19 (a few samples of this study predate the infection). Cell type and time point are not known.

The V call is TRBV5-1, the J call TRBJ1-2, with 7 bases identical to TRBD1. This CDR3 contains 17 residues. CDR1 is SGHRS and CDR2 is YFSETQ in the germline V gene. With V trimmed by 0 bases and J by 4 bases, 12 bases remained unmatched. CDR3 in DNA: TGCGCCAGCAGCTTGGGACAGGGCCCTACCCGAGGCTATGGCTACACCTTC. Amino acids: CASSLGQGPTRGYGYTF.

The chain uses TRBV12-3 or TRBV12-4 and TRBJ2-5; TRBD1 might be the D (6 bases). The CDR3 has 13 residues. V shed 4 bases and J shed 3 bases, with 9 bases lying between them. CDR3 sequence (DNA): TGTGCCAGCAGTTCTCAGGGGAAAGAGACCCAGTACTTC. It is translated as CASSSQGKETQYF.

The chain's CDR3 is CASIQAGEAFF. The CDR3 coding sequence is TGTGCCAGCATTCAAGCCGGTGAAGCTTTCTTT. The J gene is TRBJ1-1, the V gene TRBV6-2 or TRBV6-3; D remains unclear. V lost 7 bases, J lost 7 bases, and 10 bases lay in between. The CDR3 contains 11 residues. Germline lookup yields CDR1 MNHEY and CDR2 SVGEGT.

The chain links TRBV12-3 or TRBV12-4 to TRBJ2-7, with 9 bases lining up with TRBD1. The CDR3 extends over 14 amino acids. Losses at the gene ends were 5 bases for V and 6 bases for J; bases not matched to a gene: 8. The CDR3 sequence is CASSRWGQGGEQYF. The CDR3 nucleotides are TGTGCCAGCAGTCGCTGGGGACAGGGTGGCGAGCAGTACTTC.

This clonotype was detected a few times. The chain couples TRBV6-1 to TRBJ1-5; 7 bases map to TRBD1. In germline, CDR1 is MNHNS, CDR2 SASEGT. The CDR3 has 15 amino acids. Trimming took 7 bases from V and 2 from J; bases not matched to a gene: 8. The CDR3 DNA reads TGTGCCAGCATAAGCCAGGGGGGTGGCAATCAGCCCCAGCATTTT. This encodes CASISQGGGNQPQHF.

This sequence joins TRBV6-5 and TRBJ2-7; 10 nucleotides line up with TRBD2. Per the germline V gene, CDR1 is MNHEY and CDR2 is SVGAGI. The CDR3 consists of 14 residues. J was trimmed by 6 bases and V by 3 bases; bases with no gene match: 5. The CDR3 loop reads CASSYSGRFSEQYF. The CDR3 nucleotides are TGTGCCAGCAGTTATAGCGGGAGGTTTTCCGAGCAGTACTTC.

The genes are TRBV7-9 and TRBJ2-1, with D possibly TRBD2 on 8 matching bases. V lost 3 bases and J 9 bases, leaving 30 bases between the germline ends. Germline V lookup: CDR1 SEHNR, CDR2 FQNEAQ (reference sequence). This CDR3 is 19 amino acids long. CDR3 DNA: TGTGCCAGCAGCTTCCTTAGACTAGCGCCCAATGCGAGACAGGGTGAGCAGTTCTTC. It encodes CASSFLRLAPNARQGEQFF.

This clonotype was counted ten times or more. The chain links TRBV18 to TRBJ2-1; no clear D gene. CDR1 is KGHSH and CDR2 is LQKENI in the germline V gene. The CDR3 spans 11 residues. V was trimmed by 3 bases and J by 7 bases, leaving 4 bases between them. The CDR3 bases are TGTGCCAGCTCACCCGAGAATGAGCAGTTCTTC. Protein product: CASSPENEQFF.

The rearrangement links TRBV4-1 to TRBJ2-5, with a tentative D call TRBD1 (7 bases). There are 17 residues in the CDR3. V was trimmed by 4 bases and J by 0 bases, leaving 18 bases between them. CDR1 is MGHRA, CDR2 YSYEKL, per germline. The CDR3 bases are TGCGCCAGCAGCCTCAGGGGGGACAGCTCGTACCAAGAGACCCAGTACTTC. This sequence encodes CASSLRGDSSYQETQYF.

The chain links TRBV6-6 to TRBJ1-1; maybe TRBD1 (6 bases). The CDR3 has 15 residues. Germline CDR1 MNHNY, CDR2 SVGAGI (reference sequence). V was shortened by 7 bases and J by 4 bases, with 19 bases between the two germline ends. CDR3: CASTLLSRGGTEAFF. CDR3 DNA: TGTGCCAGCACTCTGCTATCCAGGGGTGGCACTGAAGCTTTCTTT.

This clonotype was seen repeatedly, ten times or more. CDR3 region: CASSLFGTYNEQFF. In DNA, the CDR3 is TGCGCCAGCAGCTTATTTGGCACCTACAATGAGCAGTTCTTC. The chain carries TRBV5-1 and TRBJ2-1; D is ambiguous. CDR3 size: 14 residues. V was pared by 2 bases and J by 2 bases, with 8 bases between. Looked up from germline, CDR1 is SGHRS and CDR2 is YFSETQ. Variable domain in full (rest from reference TRBV5-1 and TRBJ2-1): KAGVTQTPRYLIKTRGQQVTLSCSPISGHRSVSWYQQTPGQGLQFLFEYFSETQRNKGNFPGRFSGRQFSNSRSEMNVSTLELGDSALYLCASSLFGTYNEQFFGPGTRLTVL.

The sample holds a few counts of this clonotype. CDR3 sequence (DNA): TGCAGCGTCTCCGGGACAGGGGGCGCGAGTGAAAAACTGTTTTTT. This codes for CSVSGTGGASEKLFF. V and J are TRBV29-1 and TRBJ1-4, with 12 bases aligning to TRBD1. Losses at the gene ends were 6 bases for V and 7 bases for J; bases not matched to a gene: 9. Germline values: CDR1 SQVTM, CDR2 ANQGSEA. The CDR3 spans 15 residues. The variable domain in full, with the rest retrieved from reference TRBV29-1 and TRBJ1-4, is SAVISQKPSRDICQRGTSLTIQCQVDSQVTMMFWYRQQPGQSLTLIATANQGSEATYESGFVIDKFPISRPNLTFSTLTVSNMSPEDSSIYLCSVSGTGGASEKLFFGSGTQLSVL.

This clonotype was seen a handful of times. V is TRBV3-1 and J is TRBJ2-3; 9 positions match TRBD2. The CDR3 length is 15 residues. The J segment lost 3 bases and the V segment lost 6 bases, leaving 7 bases of the junction unmatched. The germline V gene has CDR1 LGHDT and CDR2 YNNKEL (reference sequence). CDR3: CASSFSGSGTDTQYF. Here the CDR3 DNA reads TGTGCCAGCAGTTTTAGCGGGAGCGGTACAGATACGCAGTATTTT.